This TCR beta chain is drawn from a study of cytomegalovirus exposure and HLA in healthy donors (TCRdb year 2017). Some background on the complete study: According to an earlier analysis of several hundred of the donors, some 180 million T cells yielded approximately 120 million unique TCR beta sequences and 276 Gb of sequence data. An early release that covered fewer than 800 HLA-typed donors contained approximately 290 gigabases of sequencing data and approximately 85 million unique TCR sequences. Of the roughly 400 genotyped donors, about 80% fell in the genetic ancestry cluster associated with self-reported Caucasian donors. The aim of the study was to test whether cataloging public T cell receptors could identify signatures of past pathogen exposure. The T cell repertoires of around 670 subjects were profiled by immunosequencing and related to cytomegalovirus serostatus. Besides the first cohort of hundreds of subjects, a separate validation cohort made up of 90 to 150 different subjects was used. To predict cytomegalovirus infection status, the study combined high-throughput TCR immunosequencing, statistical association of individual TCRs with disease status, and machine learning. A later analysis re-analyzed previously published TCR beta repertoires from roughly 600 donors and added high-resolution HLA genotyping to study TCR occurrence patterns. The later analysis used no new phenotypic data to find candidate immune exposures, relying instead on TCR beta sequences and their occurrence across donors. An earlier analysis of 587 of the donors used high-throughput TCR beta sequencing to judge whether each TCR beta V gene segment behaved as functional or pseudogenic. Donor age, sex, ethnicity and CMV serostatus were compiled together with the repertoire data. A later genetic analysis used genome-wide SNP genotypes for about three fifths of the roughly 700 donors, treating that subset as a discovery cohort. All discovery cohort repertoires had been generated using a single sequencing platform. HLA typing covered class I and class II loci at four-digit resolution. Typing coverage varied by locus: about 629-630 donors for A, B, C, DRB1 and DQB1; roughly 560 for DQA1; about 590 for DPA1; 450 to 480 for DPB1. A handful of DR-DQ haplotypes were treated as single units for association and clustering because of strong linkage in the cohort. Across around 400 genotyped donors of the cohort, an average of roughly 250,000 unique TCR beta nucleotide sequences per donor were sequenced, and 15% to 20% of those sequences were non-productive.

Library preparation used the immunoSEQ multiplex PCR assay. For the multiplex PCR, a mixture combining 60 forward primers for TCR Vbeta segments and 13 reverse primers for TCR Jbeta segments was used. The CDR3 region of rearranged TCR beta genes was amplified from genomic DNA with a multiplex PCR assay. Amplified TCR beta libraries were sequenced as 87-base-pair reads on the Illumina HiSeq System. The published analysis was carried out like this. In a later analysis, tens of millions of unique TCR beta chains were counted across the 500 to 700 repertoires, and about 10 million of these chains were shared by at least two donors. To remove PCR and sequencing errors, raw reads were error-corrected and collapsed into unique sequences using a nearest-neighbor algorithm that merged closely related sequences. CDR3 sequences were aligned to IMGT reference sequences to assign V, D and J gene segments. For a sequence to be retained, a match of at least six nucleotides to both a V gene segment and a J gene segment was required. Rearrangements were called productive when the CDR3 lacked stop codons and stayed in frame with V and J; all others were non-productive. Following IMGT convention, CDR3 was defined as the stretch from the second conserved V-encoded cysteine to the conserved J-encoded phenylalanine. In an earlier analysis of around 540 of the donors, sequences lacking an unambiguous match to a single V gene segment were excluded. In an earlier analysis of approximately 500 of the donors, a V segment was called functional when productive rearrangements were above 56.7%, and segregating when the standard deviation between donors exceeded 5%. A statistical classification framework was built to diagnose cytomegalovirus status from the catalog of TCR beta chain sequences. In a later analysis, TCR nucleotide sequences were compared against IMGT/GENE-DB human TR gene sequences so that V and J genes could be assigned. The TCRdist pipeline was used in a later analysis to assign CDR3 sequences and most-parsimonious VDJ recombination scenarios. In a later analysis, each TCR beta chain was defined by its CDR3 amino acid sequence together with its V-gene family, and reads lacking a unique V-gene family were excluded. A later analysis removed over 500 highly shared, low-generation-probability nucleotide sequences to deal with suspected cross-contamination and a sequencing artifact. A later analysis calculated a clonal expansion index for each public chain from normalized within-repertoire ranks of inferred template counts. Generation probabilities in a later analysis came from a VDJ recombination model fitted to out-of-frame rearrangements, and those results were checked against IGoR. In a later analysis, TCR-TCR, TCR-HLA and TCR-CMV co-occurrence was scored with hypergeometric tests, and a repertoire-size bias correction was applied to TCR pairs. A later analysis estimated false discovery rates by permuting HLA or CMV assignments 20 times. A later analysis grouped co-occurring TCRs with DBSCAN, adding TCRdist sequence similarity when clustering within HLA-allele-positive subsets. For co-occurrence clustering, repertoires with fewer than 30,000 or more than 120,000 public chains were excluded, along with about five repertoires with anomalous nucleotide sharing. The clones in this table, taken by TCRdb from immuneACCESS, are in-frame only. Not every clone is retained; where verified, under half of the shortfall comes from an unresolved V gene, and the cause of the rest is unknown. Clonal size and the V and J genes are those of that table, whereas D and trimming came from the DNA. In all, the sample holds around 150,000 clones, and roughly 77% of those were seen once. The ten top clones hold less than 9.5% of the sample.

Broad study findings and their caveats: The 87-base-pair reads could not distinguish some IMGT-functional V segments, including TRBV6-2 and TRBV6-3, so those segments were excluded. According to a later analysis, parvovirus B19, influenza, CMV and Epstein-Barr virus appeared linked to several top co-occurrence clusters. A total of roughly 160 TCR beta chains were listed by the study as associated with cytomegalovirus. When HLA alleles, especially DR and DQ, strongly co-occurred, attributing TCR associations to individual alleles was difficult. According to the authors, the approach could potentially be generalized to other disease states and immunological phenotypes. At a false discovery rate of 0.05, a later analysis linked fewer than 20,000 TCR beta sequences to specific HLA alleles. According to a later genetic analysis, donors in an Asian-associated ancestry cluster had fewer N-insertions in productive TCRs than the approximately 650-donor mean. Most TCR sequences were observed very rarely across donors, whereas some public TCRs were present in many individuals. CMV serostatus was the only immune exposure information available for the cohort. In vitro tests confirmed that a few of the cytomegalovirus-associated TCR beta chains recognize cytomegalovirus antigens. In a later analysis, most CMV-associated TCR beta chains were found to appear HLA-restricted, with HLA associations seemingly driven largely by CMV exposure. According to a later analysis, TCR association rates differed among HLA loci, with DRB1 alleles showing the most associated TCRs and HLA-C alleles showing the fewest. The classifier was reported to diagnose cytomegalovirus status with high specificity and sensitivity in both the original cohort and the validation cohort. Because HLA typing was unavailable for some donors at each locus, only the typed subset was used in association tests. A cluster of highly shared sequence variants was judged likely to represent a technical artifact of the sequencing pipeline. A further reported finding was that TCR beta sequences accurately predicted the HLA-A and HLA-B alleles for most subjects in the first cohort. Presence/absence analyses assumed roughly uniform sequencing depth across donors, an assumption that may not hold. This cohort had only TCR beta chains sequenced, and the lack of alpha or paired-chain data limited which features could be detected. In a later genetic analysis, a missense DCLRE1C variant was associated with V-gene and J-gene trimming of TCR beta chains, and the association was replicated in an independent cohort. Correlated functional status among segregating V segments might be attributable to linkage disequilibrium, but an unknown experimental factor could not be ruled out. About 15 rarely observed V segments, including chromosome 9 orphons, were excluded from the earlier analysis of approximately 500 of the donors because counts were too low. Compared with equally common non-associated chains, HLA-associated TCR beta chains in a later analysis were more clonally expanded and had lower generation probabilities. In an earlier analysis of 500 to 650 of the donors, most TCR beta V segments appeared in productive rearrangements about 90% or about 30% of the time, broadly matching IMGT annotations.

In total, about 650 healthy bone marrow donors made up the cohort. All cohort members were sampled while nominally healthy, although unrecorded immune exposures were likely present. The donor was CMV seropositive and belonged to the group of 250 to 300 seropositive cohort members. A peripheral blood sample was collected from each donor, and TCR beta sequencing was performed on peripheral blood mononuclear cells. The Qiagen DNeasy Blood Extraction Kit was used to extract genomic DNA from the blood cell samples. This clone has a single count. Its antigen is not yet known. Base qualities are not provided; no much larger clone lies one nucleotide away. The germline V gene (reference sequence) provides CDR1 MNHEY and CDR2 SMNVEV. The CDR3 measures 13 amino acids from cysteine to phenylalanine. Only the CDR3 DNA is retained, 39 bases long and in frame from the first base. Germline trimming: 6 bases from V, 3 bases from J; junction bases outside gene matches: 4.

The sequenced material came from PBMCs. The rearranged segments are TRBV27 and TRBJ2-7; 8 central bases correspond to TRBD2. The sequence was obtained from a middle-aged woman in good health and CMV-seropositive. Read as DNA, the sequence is TGTGCCAGCAGCCCCGCGGGGGGCTACGAGCAGTACTTC. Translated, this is CASSPAGGYEQYF.